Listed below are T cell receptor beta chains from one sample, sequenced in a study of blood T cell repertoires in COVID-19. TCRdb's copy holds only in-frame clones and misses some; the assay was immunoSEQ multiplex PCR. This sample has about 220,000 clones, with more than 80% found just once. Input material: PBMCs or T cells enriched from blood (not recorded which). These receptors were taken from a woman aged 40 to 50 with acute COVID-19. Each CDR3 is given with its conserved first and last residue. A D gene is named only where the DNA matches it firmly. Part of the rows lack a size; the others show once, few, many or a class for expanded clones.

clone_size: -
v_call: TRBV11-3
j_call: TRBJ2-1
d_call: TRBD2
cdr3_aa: CASSKVAGGEQFF
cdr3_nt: TGTGCCAGCAGCAAAGTAGCGGGGGGCGAGCAGTTCTTC

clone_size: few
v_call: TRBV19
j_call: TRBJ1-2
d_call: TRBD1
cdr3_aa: CASSIVGPDRERHGYTF
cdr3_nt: TGTGCCAGTAGTATAGTCGGGCCCGACAGGGAGAGACATGGCTACACCTTC

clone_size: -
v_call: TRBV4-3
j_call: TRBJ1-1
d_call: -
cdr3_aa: CASSDGTEVSEAFF
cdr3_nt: TGCGCCAGCAGCGACGGAACCGAGGTATCTGAAGCTTTCTTT

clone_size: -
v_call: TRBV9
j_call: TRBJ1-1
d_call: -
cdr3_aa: CASSLADSGTEAFF
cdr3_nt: TGTGCCAGCAGCCTCGCGGACTCGGGGACTGAAGCTTTCTTT

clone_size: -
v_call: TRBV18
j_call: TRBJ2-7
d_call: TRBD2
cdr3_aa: CASSPPGGLAGDYPYEQYF
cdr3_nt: TGTGCCAGCTCACCACCGGGGGGACTAGCGGGTGATTACCCCTACGAGCAGTACTTC

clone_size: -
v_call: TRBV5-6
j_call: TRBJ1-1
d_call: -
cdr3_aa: CASSASMNTEAFF
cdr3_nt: TGTGCCAGCAGCGCGAGCATGAACACTGAAGCTTTCTTT

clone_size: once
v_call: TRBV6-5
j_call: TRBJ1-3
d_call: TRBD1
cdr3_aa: CASNGDRRNTIYF
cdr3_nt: TGTGCCAGCAATGGGGACAGGAGAAACACCATATATTTT

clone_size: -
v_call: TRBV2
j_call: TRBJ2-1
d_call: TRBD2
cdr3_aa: CASSELASGGSYNEQFF
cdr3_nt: TGTGCCAGCAGTGAATTGGCTAGCGGGGGAAGTTACAATGAGCAGTTCTTC

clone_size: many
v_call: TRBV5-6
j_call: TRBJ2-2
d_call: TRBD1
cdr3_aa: CASSYETGSGTGELFF
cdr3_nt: TGTGCCAGCAGCTATGAGACAGGGTCCGGGACCGGGGAGCTGTTTTTT

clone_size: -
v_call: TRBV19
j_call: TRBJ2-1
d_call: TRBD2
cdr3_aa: CASSIKAGGTYNEQFF
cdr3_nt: TGTGCCAGTAGTATAAAGGCGGGGGGGACCTACAATGAGCAGTTCTTC

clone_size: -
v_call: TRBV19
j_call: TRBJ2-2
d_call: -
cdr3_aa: CASSPGTLHTGELFF
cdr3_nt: TGTGCCAGTAGTCCCGGGACTCTACACACCGGGGAGCTGTTTTTT

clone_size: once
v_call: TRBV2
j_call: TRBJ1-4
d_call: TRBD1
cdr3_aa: CAGIRDRGNEKLFF
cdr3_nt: TGTGCCGGCATCCGAGACAGGGGAAATGAAAAACTGTTTTTT

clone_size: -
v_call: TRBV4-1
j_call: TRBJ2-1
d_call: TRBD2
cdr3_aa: CASSQVTGGSIYNEQFF
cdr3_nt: TGCGCCAGCAGCCAAGTCACGGGGGGGTCAATTTACAATGAGCAGTTCTTC

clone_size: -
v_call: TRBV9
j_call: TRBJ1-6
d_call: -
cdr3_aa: CASSDRSSPLHF
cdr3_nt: TGTGCCAGCAGCGACAGGTCCTCACCCCTCCACTTT

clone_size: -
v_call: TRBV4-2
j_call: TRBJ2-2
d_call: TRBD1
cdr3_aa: CASSQEGYRGSTGELFF
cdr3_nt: TGTGCCAGCAGCCAAGAGGGATACAGGGGGAGTACCGGGGAGCTGTTTTTT

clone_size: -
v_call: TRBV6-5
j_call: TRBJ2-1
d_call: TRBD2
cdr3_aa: CASIRAGYNEQFF
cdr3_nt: TGTGCCAGCATTAGAGCGGGGTACAATGAGCAGTTCTTC

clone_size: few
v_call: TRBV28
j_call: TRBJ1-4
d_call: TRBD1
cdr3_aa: CASSDRGRSEKLFF
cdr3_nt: TGTGCCAGCAGCGACAGGGGGAGAAGTGAAAAACTGTTTTTT

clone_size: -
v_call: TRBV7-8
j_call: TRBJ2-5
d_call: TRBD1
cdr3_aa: CASSSRGGSPQQETQYF
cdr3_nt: TGTGCCAGCAGCTCTAGAGGGGGCAGTCCCCAGCAAGAGACCCAGTACTTC

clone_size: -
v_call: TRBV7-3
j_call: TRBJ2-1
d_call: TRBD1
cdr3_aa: CASSLGQGAMNEQFF
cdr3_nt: TGTGCCAGCAGCTTAGGACAGGGGGCTATGAATGAGCAGTTCTTC

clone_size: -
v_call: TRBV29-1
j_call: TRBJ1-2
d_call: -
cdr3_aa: CSVPGVRTDGYTF
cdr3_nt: TGCAGCGTCCCTGGGGTGAGGACAGACGGCTACACCTTC

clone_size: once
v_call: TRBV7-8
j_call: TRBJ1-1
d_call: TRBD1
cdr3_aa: CASSFDRDTEAFF
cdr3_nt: TGTGCCAGCAGCTTCGACAGGGACACTGAAGCTTTCTTT

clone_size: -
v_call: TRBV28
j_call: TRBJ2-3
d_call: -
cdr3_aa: CASSWNGEGEDTQYF
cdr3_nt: TGTGCCAGCAGCTGGAACGGGGAAGGAGAAGATACGCAGTATTTT

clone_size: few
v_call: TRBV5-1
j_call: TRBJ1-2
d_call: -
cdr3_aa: CASSPDLGDYGYTF
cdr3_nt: TGCGCCAGCAGCCCCGACCTCGGGGACTATGGCTACACCTTC

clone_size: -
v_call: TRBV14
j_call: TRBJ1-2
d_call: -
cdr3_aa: CASSQDLMTGYGYTF
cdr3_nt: TGTGCCAGCAGCCAAGACCTTATGACAGGCTATGGCTACACCTTC

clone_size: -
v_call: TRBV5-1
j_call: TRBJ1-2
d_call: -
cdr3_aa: CASRYREGDGYTF
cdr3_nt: TGCGCCAGCAGATACAGGGAAGGGGATGGCTACACCTTC

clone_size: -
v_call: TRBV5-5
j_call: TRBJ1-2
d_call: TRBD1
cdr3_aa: CASSAGQVEFSYGYTF
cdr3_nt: TGTGCCAGCAGCGCGGGACAGGTGGAATTTAGCTATGGCTACACCTTC

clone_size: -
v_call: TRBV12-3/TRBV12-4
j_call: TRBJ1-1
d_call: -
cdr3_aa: CASSLRGEHKAFF
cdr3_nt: TGTGCCAGCAGTTTGCGGGGCGAACACAAAGCTTTCTTT

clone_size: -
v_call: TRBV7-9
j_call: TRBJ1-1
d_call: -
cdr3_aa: CASSLTGDSEAFF
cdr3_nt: TGTGCCAGCAGCTTAACGGGAGACTCTGAAGCTTTCTTT

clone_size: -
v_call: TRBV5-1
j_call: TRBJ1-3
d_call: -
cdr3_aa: CASSSSSLAGVAGNTIYF
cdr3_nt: TGCGCCAGCAGCTCGAGCTCGTTGGCAGGGGTCGCTGGAAACACCATATATTTT

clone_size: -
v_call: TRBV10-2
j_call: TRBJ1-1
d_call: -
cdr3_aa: CASSEVEATRNTEAFF
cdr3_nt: TGCGCCAGCAGTGAGGTGGAAGCGACGCGAAACACTGAAGCTTTCTTT

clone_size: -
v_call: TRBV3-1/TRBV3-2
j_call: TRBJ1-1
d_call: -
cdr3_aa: CASSQRVTGDTEAFF
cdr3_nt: TGTGCCAGCAGCCAGAGGGTAACGGGGGACACTGAAGCTTTCTTT

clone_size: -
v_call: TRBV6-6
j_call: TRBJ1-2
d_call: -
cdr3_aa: CASSSRGFYGYTF
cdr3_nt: TGTGCCAGCAGCTCCAGGGGATTCTATGGCTACACCTTC

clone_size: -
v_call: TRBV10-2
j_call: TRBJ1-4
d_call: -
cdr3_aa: CASGPAAGDEKLFF
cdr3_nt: TGCGCCAGCGGTCCGGCGGCAGGGGACGAAAAACTGTTTTTT

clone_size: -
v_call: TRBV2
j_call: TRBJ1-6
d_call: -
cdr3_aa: CASRLPSSYNSPLHF
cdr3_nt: TGTGCCAGCAGATTACCTAGCTCCTATAATTCACCCCTCCACTTT

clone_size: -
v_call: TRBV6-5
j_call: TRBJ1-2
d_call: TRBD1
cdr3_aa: CASSRGTGGDGYTF
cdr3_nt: TGTGCCAGCAGCCGGGGGACAGGGGGCGATGGCTACACTTTC

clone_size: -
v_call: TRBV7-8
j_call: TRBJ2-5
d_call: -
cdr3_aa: CASSFGGGDYTETQYF
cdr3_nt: TGTGCCAGCAGCTTTGGGGGCGGGGACTATACGGAGACCCAGTACTTC

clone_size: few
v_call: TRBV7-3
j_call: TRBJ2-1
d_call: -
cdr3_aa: CASSQYTRYNEQFF
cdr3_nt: TGTGCCAGCAGTCAATACACACGATACAATGAGCAGTTCTTC

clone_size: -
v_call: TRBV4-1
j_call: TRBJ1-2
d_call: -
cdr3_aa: CASSLIAVTQAGYTF
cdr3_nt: TGCGCCAGCAGCCTGATCGCAGTCACTCAAGCGGGCTACACCTTC

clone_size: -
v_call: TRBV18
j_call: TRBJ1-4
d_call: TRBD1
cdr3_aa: CASSPRFGQGNEKLFF
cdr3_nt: TGTGCCAGCTCACCACGGTTTGGACAGGGGAATGAAAAACTGTTTTTT

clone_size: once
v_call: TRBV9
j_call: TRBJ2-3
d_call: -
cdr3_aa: CASSVGAGTSVYF
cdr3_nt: -

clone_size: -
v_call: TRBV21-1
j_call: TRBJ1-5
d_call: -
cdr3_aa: CASSRRGIHSNQPQHF
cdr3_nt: TGTGCCAGCAGCCGAAGGGGGATTCATAGCAATCAGCCCCAGCATTTT

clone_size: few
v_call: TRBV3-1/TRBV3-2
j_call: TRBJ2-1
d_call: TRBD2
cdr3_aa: CASSQFNLASGGNEQFF
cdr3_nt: TGTGCCAGCAGCCAATTCAACCTGGCTAGCGGGGGAAATGAGCAGTTCTTC

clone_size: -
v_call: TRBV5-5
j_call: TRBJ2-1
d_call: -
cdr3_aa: CASSRRDYNEQFF
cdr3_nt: TGTGCCAGCAGCCGACGGGATTACAATGAGCAGTTCTTC

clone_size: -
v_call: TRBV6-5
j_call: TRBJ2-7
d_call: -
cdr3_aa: CASSYGQYEQYF
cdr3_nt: TGTGCCAGCAGTTACGGACAGTACGAGCAGTACTTC

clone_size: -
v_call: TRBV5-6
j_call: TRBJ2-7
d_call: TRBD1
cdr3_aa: CASRQGAREQYF
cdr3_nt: TGTGCCAGCAGACAGGGGGCGCGGGAGCAGTACTTC

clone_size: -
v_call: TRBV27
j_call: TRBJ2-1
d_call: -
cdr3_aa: CASSLHGTPTYNEQFF
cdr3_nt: TGTGCCAGCAGTCTCCACGGGACACCTACGTACAATGAGCAGTTCTTC

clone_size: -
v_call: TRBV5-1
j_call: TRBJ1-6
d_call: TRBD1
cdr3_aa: CASSSPGQGHNSPLHF
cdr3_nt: TGCGCCAGCAGCTCCCCCGGACAGGGGCATAATTCACCCCTCCACTTT

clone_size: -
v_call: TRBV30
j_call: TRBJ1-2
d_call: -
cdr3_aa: CAWRAGIGDLNYGYTF
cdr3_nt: TGTGCCTGGAGGGCAGGGATCGGCGATCTTAACTATGGCTACACCTTC